The clone carrying this T cell receptor beta chain was detected many times. Its target is unknown. This record belongs to a study of metastatic and nonmetastatic thyroid tumors. Study-wide background: Both malignant and benign thyroid patients supplied peripheral blood and tumor or nodule tissue samples, across which the repertoires of these patients were then compared.

Study results and limitations: Significantly greater TCR beta diversity was reportedly found in malignant thyroid tumors than in benign nodules (in blood and tumor).

Thyroid surgery took place with no prior treatment in any patient. Authors' processing steps: A classifier for distant metastasis in papillary thyroid cancer was constructed using CDR3 differences observed across clinicopathological groups. TCRdb re-called clones via MiXCR from the PCR reads. The V and J calls were determined by TCRdb, not by the authors. The sample lists some 34,000 clones, 15% to 20% occurring once. CDR1 is GTSNPN and CDR2 is SVGIG in the germline V gene (reference sequence). This CDR3 region has 14 residues. V was clipped by 2 bases and J by 5 bases; unmatched bases: 5. The V and J genes are TRBV30 and TRBJ1-5, with TRBD1 matching 8 bases. This clonotype was sampled from a female donor with papillary thyroid cancer or a benign thyroid nodule (not recorded which). Some clones in this sample may be carry-over from other donors' samples. Sequencing was done on a sample of blood. The chain's CDR3 is CAWSSGQGHQPQHF. CDR3 DNA: TGTGCCTGGAGTTCTGGACAGGGACATCAGCCCCAGCATTTT.